This entry lists 20 T cell receptor beta chains sequenced from one sample in a study of T cell changes during pregnancy in multiple sclerosis. Assay used: immunoSEQ multiplex PCR; TCRdb lists only in-frame clones, some missing. The profile shows fewer than 65,000 clones, approximately 94% of them singletons. The specimen comprised CD4+ T cells from peripheral blood mononuclear cells, sampled in the third trimester of pregnancy. These receptors came from a female donor with multiple sclerosis, enrolled in a pregnancy study.

This sequence joins TRBV5-1 and TRBJ2-7, with D maybe TRBD2 (6 bases). V lost 7 bases and J lost 2, with 13 bases in between. The CDR3 has 13 residues. CDR1 is SGHRS and CDR2 is YFSETQ in the germline V gene. The CDR3 loop reads CASSPGSAYEQYF. The CDR3 coding sequence is TGCGCCAGCTCCCCCGGGAGCGCCTACGAGCAGTACTTC.

The CDR3 DNA is TGTGCCAGCTCATCATCAGGGACGGGAGGCTATGGCTACACCTTC. Protein product: CASSSSGTGGYGYTF. The chain links TRBV18 to TRBJ1-2; a possible D gene is TRBD1 (5 bases). V dropped 5 bases and J dropped 4 bases, with 17 bases sitting between them. Germline V gene lookup returns CDR1 KGHSH and CDR2 LQKENI. This CDR3 region has 15 residues.

The V gene is TRBV7-6, the J gene TRBJ2-5, with 14 bases lining up with TRBD2. This CDR3 contains 16 residues. The J segment lost 2 bases and the V segment lost 5 bases, leaving 4 bases of the junction unmatched. Germline V CDR1 and CDR2: SGHVS, FNYEAQ. The CDR3 bases are TGTGCCAGCAGCATGGGACTAGCGGGGGCACAAGAGACCCAGTACTTC. Translating it yields CASSMGLAGAQETQYF.

For the CDR3, the DNA is TGTGCCTGGACTAGCGGGATCTACGAGCAGTACTTC. It specifies CAWTSGIYEQYF. The V and J genes are TRBV30 and TRBJ2-7; TRBD2 matches 9 bases. The CDR3 is made up of 12 amino acids. Germline CDR1 is GTSNPN and CDR2 is SVGIG (reference sequence). The V segment lost 4 bases and the J segment 3 bases; nucleotides outside the gene matches: 1.

The chain has TRBV7-9 and TRBJ1-2; D gene unclear. Trimming cost V 0 bases and J 4 bases, with 15 bases left between them. CDR3 length: 16 residues. CDR1 SEHNR and CDR2 FQNEAQ come from the germline V gene (reference sequence). The CDR3 reads CASSLALTYDSYGYTF. The CDR3 nucleotides read TGTGCCAGCAGCTTAGCGTTAACATATGATTCCTATGGCTACACCTTC.

The rearrangement links TRBV12-5 to TRBJ1-4; weak D call: TRBD1 (5 bases). V lost 5 bases and J lost 9, with 16 bases in between. This CDR3 has 14 residues. Germline assignment: CDR1 LGHNT and CDR2 FRNRAP. The CDR3 DNA reads as TGTGCTAGTGGTCTCTCCGCGGGGGGTAAAAAACTGTTTTTT. This codes for CASGLSAGGKKLFF.

The chain carries TRBV5-8 and TRBJ2-5; tentatively, D is TRBD2 (6 bases). CDR1 and CDR2 from the germline V gene are SGHTS and YDEGEE. The CDR3 covers 14 residues. Trimming left V 4 bases short and J 5 bases short, with 15 bases between. The CDR3 DNA follows: TGTGCCAGCAGCCTACTAGCTGCCGCGGAGACCCAGTACTTC. This encodes CASSLLAAAETQYF.

The chain couples TRBV6-1 to TRBJ2-3, with D possibly being TRBD2 (6 bases). Germline V gene data show CDR1 as MNHNS and CDR2 as SASEGT. The CDR3 loop spans 18 amino acids. V lost 1 base and J 4 bases, leaving 21 bases between the germline ends. CDR3 sequence: CASSEELYGGPGADTQYF. CDR3 DNA sequence: TGTGCCAGCAGTGAAGAGCTTTACGGCGGCCCGGGGGCAGATACGCAGTATTTT.

This rearrangement joins TRBV28 to TRBJ2-1; 8 nucleotides line up with TRBD1. Per germline, CDR1 MDHEN and CDR2 SYDVKM. Unmatched junction bases numbered 6, after V lost 5 bases and J lost 6 bases. The CDR3 contains 14 residues. CDR3 DNA: TGTGCCAGCAGTCCAGGGGGCGCTATCAATGAGCAGTTCTTC. Its translation: CASSPGGAINEQFF. Looking up the rest from reference TRBV28 and TRBJ2-1 gives the full variable domain: DVKVTQSSRYLVKRTGEKVFLECVQDMDHENMFWYRQDPGLGLRLIYFSYDVKMKEKGDIPEGYSVSREKKERFSLILESASTNQTSMYLCASSPGGAINEQFFGPGTRLTVL.

The chain links TRBV4-3 to TRBJ2-1; 8 nucleotides align to TRBD1. This CDR3 is 22 amino acids long. The germline CDR1 and CDR2 sequences are LGHNA and YSLEER. With 1 base clipped from V and 7 bases from J, the junction kept 27 bases outside the gene matches. Here the CDR3 reads CASSQVNFELYPNDTGGNEQFF. The DNA for the CDR3 is TGCGCCAGCAGCCAAGTTAACTTCGAGTTGTACCCCAACGACACAGGGGGAAATGAGCAGTTCTTC.

The rearrangement uses TRBV7-9 and TRBJ1-2; D remains ambiguous. From germline, CDR1 is SEHNR and CDR2 FQNEAQ (reference sequence). Trimming left V 3 bases short and J 0 bases short, with 20 bases between. The CDR3 covers 18 residues. The CDR3 DNA follows: TGTGCCAGCAGCTTTTTTGCCCCAACAGCAGAACCTAACTATGGCTACACCTTC. This sequence encodes CASSFFAPTAEPNYGYTF.

V usage is TRBV5-4 and J usage is TRBJ2-7; the match to TRBD1 covers 7 bases. The CDR3 runs 13 residues. V shed 4 bases, J shed 2 bases, and the junction held 3 bases outside the gene matches. Germline CDR1 is SGHNT and CDR2 is YYREEE (reference sequence). This chain's CDR3 is CASSRTGAYEQYF. The CDR3 bases are TGTGCCAGCAGCCGGACAGGAGCCTACGAGCAGTACTTC.

CDR3 region: CASSLGGGLNTEAFF. In DNA, the CDR3 is TGCGCCAGCAGCTTGGGTGGAGGGCTGAACACTGAAGCTTTCTTT. V gene TRBV5-1 combines with J gene TRBJ1-1; D remains ambiguous. Germline V gives CDR1 SGHRS, CDR2 YFSETQ. CDR3 length equals 15 residues. V lost 0 bases and J 0 bases, leaving 9 bases between the germline ends.

The CDR3 DNA is TGTGCCAGCAGCGTAAGCGCGCGTGACTCCGGGGAGCTGTTTTTT. Its protein product is CASSVSARDSGELFF. V and J are TRBV9 and TRBJ2-2; D uncertain. The CDR3 extends over 15 amino acids. V was cut by 1 base and J by 6 bases, with 13 bases left in between. Germline V gene lookup returns CDR1 SGDLS and CDR2 YYNGEE.

The V and J genes are TRBV30 and TRBJ2-2, with D possibly TRBD2 on 5 matching bases. V was trimmed by 4 bases and J by 4 bases, leaving 22 bases between them. This CDR3 has 17 residues. The germline V gene has CDR1 GTSNPN and CDR2 SVGIG (reference sequence). CDR3 loop: CAWNPSRIGGPTGELFF. In nucleotides, the CDR3 is TGTGCCTGGAACCCTAGCCGAATCGGTGGTCCCACCGGGGAGCTGTTTTTT.

CDR3 nucleotide sequence: TGTGCCAGCAGACGTCTTTTAGCGGGAGGGGTTAGAGATACGCAGTATTTT. This gives the protein CASRRLLAGGVRDTQYF. This chain uses TRBV7-2 with TRBJ2-3; 11 bases fit TRBD2. Looked up from germline, CDR1 is SGHTA and CDR2 is FQGNSA. The CDR3 is 17 amino acids. The junction had 13 bases not matched to a gene; V was cut back by 6 bases and J by 5 bases.

This chain links TRBV6-1 with TRBJ1-1; D is uncertain. The CDR3 sequence is 14 residues long. V was shortened by 2 bases and J by 1 base, with 8 bases between the two germline ends. The V gene's germline CDR1 is MNHNS and CDR2 SASEGT. This CDR3 is CASSESNKNTEAFF. The CDR3, as DNA: TGTGCCAGCAGTGAAAGTAACAAGAACACTGAAGCTTTCTTT.

The chain couples TRBV29-1 to TRBJ2-7; no clear D gene. V gave up 6 bases and J gave up 2 bases, with 11 bases separating them. Germline CDR1 is SQVTM and CDR2 is ANQGSEA. The CDR3 extends over 12 amino acids. Written as DNA, the CDR3 is TGCAGCGTCCGTAGCCCTGCCTACGAGCAGTACTTC. Its translation: CSVRSPAYEQYF.

V usage is TRBV5-1 and J usage is TRBJ2-7; a weak D match, TRBD1 (6 bases). Between the trimmed V and J ends, which lost 4 bases and 5 bases, there was a span of 16 bases. CDR1 is SGHRS and CDR2 is YFSETQ in the germline V gene. This CDR3 comprises 14 residues. The CDR3 sequence is CASSPQGSDNEQYF. The CDR3 DNA is TGCGCCAGCAGCCCGCAGGGGAGTGACAACGAGCAGTACTTC.

This chain joins TRBV15 and TRBJ1-1, with a weak D call TRBD1 (5 bases). The V end was cut by 3 bases, the J end by 1 base, with 6 bases between. Germline V gene data show CDR1 as LNHNV and CDR2 as YYDKDF (reference sequence). The CDR3 is 13 residues long. CDR3 DNA sequence: TGTGCCACCAGCAGCAGGGAGAACACTGAAGCTTTCTTT. Amino acid sequence: CATSSRENTEAFF.